The 14 T cell receptor beta chains reported below all come from one sample, sequenced in a study of cytomegalovirus exposure and HLA in healthy donors. It was with 60 Vbeta and 13 Jbeta primers that the PCR ran. Data came from immunoSEQ multiplex PCR; TCRdb stores just in-frame clones and leaves some out. Seen here are 100,000 to 150,000 clones, roughly three quarters observed once, and the top ten hold 1.5%. Sequencing used PBMCs. These receptors originate from a woman younger than 30 in good health and CMV-seronegative.

This clone was counted a few times. The rearrangement joins TRBV2 to TRBJ1-1; TRBD1 aligns across 8 bases. CDR3 length equals 15 residues. The germline CDR1 and CDR2 sequences are SNHLY and FYNNEI. J was trimmed by 8 bases and V by 6 bases; bases with no gene match: 14. CDR3 in amino acids: CASRKVGQGLPEAFF. For the CDR3, the DNA is TGTGCCAGCAGGAAGGTCGGACAGGGTCTTCCCGAAGCTTTCTTT.

This clone was seen a single time. This may come from a read error, since a much larger clone is one base off. This chain connects TRBV6-5 to TRBJ1-1, with D perhaps matching TRBD1 (6 bases). From germline, CDR1 is MNHEY and CDR2 SVGAGI. This CDR3 has 13 residues. CDR3 nucleotides: TGTGTCAGCAAAAACAGGGCGGACACTGAAGCTTTCTTT. Translated, it gives CVSKNRADTEAFF.

The chain joins TRBV5-1 to TRBJ2-2, with TRBD2 matching 10 bases. The V gene's germline CDR1 is SGHRS and CDR2 YFSETQ. After removal of 3 bases from V and 3 bases from J, the junction contained 5 bases not matched to a gene. CDR3 length: 16 amino acids. The CDR3 spells CASSSTSGRDTGELFF. CDR3 bases: TGCGCCAGCAGCTCTACCAGCGGGAGGGACACCGGGGAGCTGTTTTTT.

The V call is TRBV6-5, the J call TRBJ2-5; 10 nucleotides agree with TRBD1. Losses at the gene ends were 6 bases for V and 2 bases for J; bases not matched to a gene: 6. CDR1 is MNHEY and CDR2 is SVGAGI in the germline V gene. The CDR3 extends over 15 amino acids. The CDR3 DNA is TGTGCCAGCAGCCGCGGACAGGGGGTTCAAGAGACCCAGTACTTC. This encodes CASSRGQGVQETQYF.

This clone appeared once. The chain's CDR3 is CASSLSPGDSVLTF. CDR3 DNA: TGTGCCAGCAGCTTAAGCCCAGGTGATAGCGTCCTGACTTTC. This chain uses TRBV7-2 with TRBJ2-6; D gene unclear. Germline values: CDR1 SGHTA, CDR2 FQGNSA. The CDR3 is made up of 14 amino acids. The V end lost 2 bases, the J end lost 12 bases, and 14 bases lay between the germline ends.

This chain joins TRBV2 and TRBJ1-3, with a weak D call TRBD1 (6 bases). Germline V lookup: CDR1 SNHLY, CDR2 FYNNEI. The CDR3 runs 15 residues. V was pared by 4 bases and J by 0 bases, with 10 bases between. The CDR3 protein is CASSVTGRSGNTIYF. CDR3 nucleotides: TGTGCCAGCAGTGTCACAGGGCGCTCTGGAAACACCATATATTTT. Together with reference TRBV2 and TRBJ1-3, the CDR3 gives the full variable domain: EPEVTQTPSHQVTQMGQEVILRCVPISNHLYFYWYRQILGQKVEFLVSFYNNEISEKSEIFDDQFSVERPDGSNFTLKIRSTKLEDSAMYFCASSVTGRSGNTIYFGEGSWLTVV.

The genes are TRBV5-1 and TRBJ2-3, with D possibly TRBD2 on 5 matching bases. Germline V gene data show CDR1 as SGHRS and CDR2 as YFSETQ. This CDR3 is 14 amino acids long. V lost 2 bases and J 1 base, leaving 8 bases between the germline ends. The CDR3 loop reads CASSLRAGTDTQYF. DNA for the CDR3: TGCGCCAGCAGCTTAAGAGCGGGCACAGATACGCAGTATTTT.

V and J are TRBV4-1 and TRBJ1-4; weak D call: TRBD1 (5 bases). The CDR3 is 13 residues long. V shed 6 bases and J shed 6 bases, with 11 bases lying between them. CDR1 is MGHRA and CDR2 is YSYEKL in the germline V gene. The CDR3 DNA reads as TGCGCCAGCAGGGGGGGAGAGCATGAAAAACTGTTTTTT. This encodes CASRGGEHEKLFF.

This chain uses TRBV4-1 with TRBJ1-3; D remains ambiguous. Deletions cut 1 base from V and 0 bases from J, with 13 bases between. Germline V gene lookup returns CDR1 MGHRA and CDR2 YSYEKL. The CDR3 runs 17 residues. The chain's CDR3 is CASSQVRTKSSGNTIYF. DNA of the CDR3: TGCGCCAGCAGCCAAGTGCGAACCAAAAGCTCTGGAAACACCATATATTTT.

V gene TRBV9 combines with J gene TRBJ2-7; TRBD1 agrees at 8 bases. After removal of 4 bases from V and 4 bases from J, the junction contained 7 bases not matched to a gene. In germline, CDR1 is SGDLS, CDR2 YYNGEE. The CDR3 covers 14 residues. CDR3 sequence reads: CASSPDREPYEQYF. The DNA of the CDR3 is TGTGCCAGCAGCCCGGACAGGGAACCTTACGAGCAGTACTTC.

The chain combines TRBV6-4 with TRBJ2-1; 8 bases fit TRBD2. Trimming removed 0 bases from V and 8 bases from J; junction bases left unmatched: 12. CDR3 length: 17 amino acids. Germline V gives CDR1 MRHNA, CDR2 SNTAGT. The CDR3 DNA sequence: TGTGCCAGCAGTGACTCGAGAACGGGAGGGGTTGGGCATGAGCAGTTCTTC. Protein: CASSDSRTGGVGHEQFF.

The chain carries TRBV2 and TRBJ1-5; TRBD1 aligns across 8 bases. The CDR3 contains 15 residues. The germline gives CDR1 SNHLY, CDR2 FYNNEI. Trimming cost V 3 bases and J 3 bases; bases outside gene matches: 4. The CDR3 nucleotides are TGTGCCAGCAGTGAGGGACAGGTTATCAATCAGCCCCAGCATTTT. It yields the protein CASSEGQVINQPQHF. The full variable domain, its missing parts supplied by reference TRBV2 and TRBJ1-5, is EPEVTQTPSHQVTQMGQEVILRCVPISNHLYFYWYRQILGQKVEFLVSFYNNEISEKSEIFDDQFSVERPDGSNFTLKIRSTKLEDSAMYFCASSEGQVINQPQHFGDGTRLSIL.

The chain uses TRBV6-4 and TRBJ2-3; TRBD2 matches 8 bases. Trimming took 3 bases from V and 4 from J; bases not matched to a gene: 3. Germline CDR1 and CDR2: MRHNA and SNTAGT. The CDR3 sequence is 14 residues long. CDR3 DNA: TGTGCCAGCAGTGAAGCGGGAGAGGCAGATACGCAGTATTTT. It codes for CASSEAGEADTQYF.

The rearrangement joins TRBV11-2 to TRBJ2-2, with D perhaps TRBD1 (6 bases). CDR1 SGHAT and CDR2 FQNNGV come from the germline V gene. V was cut by 0 bases and J by 8 bases, with 10 bases left in between. CDR3 length equals 14 residues. CDR3 protein: CASSLEGAAGELFF. CDR3 bases: TGTGCCAGCAGCTTAGAGGGGGCGGCGGGGGAGCTGTTTTTT.